This TCR beta chain was identified in a study of molecular identifiers for immune sequencing clone quantification. V was pared by 1 base and J by 4 bases, with 9 bases of the junction left unmatched. The length of the CDR3 is 15 residues. Germline V gene lookup returns CDR1 DFQATT and CDR2 SNEGSKA (reference sequence). Previously described methods and listed TCR primers produced bulk TCR libraries. TCRdb re-called the PCR reads with MiXCR, one entry per CDR3 protein. The sample lists 460,000 or so distinct CDR3 sequences; 20% to 25% were seen once. Regarding the study as a whole: Clones of above 20 RNA copies carried over 97% of effector molecules; in naive cells they carried under 1%.

This clonotype appeared a few times. Its specificity is unknown. Using 10%, 30% or 50% RNA, naive CD8 libraries were derived from approximately 20,000 to 1,000,000 sorted cells. This receptor was obtained from a human donor in good health. Some libraries in this study had Jurkat cell RNA spiked in. The chain is built from TRBV20-1 and TRBJ1-1, with 7 bases that match TRBD1. The sequenced sample consisted of naive CD8+ T cells from blood, with Jurkat cell RNA spiked in. Subset denoted: FACS-sorted CD8+CD4-CCR7+CD45RA+ naive T cells. This CDR3 is CSARVDEGAGTEAFF. CDR3 nucleotide sequence: TGCAGTGCTAGAGTGGACGAGGGGGCGGGCACTGAAGCTTTCTTT.